This T cell receptor (beta chain) was obtained from a study of cytomegalovirus exposure and HLA in healthy donors. PCR primers comprised 60 Vbeta and 13 Jbeta primers. Profiling relied on immunoSEQ multiplex PCR, and the TCRdb table lists in-frame clones only, not all of them. Found here are 150,000 or so clones, 64% of them singletons; the top ten hold about 2.9%. Turning to this clone: The CDR3 does not close with the conserved phenylalanine or tryptophan, likely indicating a read error. It is unclear where the CDR3 begins or ends on the DNA, so no DNA is shown, and the CDR3 is as TCRdb lists it.

Sequenced sample: PBMCs. This sequence originates from a woman in her twenties or thirties in good health and CMV-seropositive.

CDR3 sequence reads: CASSEYRDRVC. The gene calls are TRBV6-1 and TRBJ1-1; the table's D call TRBD1 went unverified against the DNA. CDR1 and CDR2 from the germline V gene are MNHNS and SASEGT. The CDR3 length equals 11 residues, ends included.